The 11 T cell receptor beta chains below all came from one sample that was sequenced in a study of CD4+ T cells in melanoma. Libraries were prepared by immunoSEQ multiplex PCR; TCRdb keeps only in-frame clonotypes and omits some of them. The sample yields 90,000 to 130,000 clones, around 92% seen once. Sequencing used peripheral blood. Receptors originate from a human donor with melanoma.

The J gene is TRBJ2-5, the V gene TRBV21-1. TRBV21-1 is listed as a pseudogene. CDR3 size: 17 residues. Written as DNA, the CDR3 is TGTGCCAGCAGCACTTCCCCAGTAACATGTGTTAAGGGGACCCAGTACTTC. Its translation is CASSTSPVTCVKGTQYF.

This chain uses TRBV9 with TRBJ2-7; 10 bases map to TRBD2. V trimming: 3 bases; J trimming: 5 bases; junction bases outside the gene matches: 14. Germline-derived CDR1 and CDR2 are SGDLS and YYNGEE. The CDR3 is 17 amino acids. This CDR3 is CASSGPLGAGGPDEQYF. CDR3 in DNA: TGTGCCAGCAGCGGACCCTTAGGAGCGGGAGGGCCTGACGAGCAGTACTTC.

The rearrangement joins TRBV6-6 to TRBJ2-5; D might be TRBD1 (6 bases). The end of the DNA is better explained by TRBJ2-7, so the J call may be wrong. The germline gives CDR1 MNHNY, CDR2 SVGAGI (reference sequence). CDR3 size: 13 residues. The CDR3 spells CASRDRFPYEQYF. The CDR3, as DNA: TGTGCCAGCAGAGACAGGTTTCCCTACGAGCAGTACTTC.

The V gene is TRBV9, the J gene TRBJ1-1; 7 bases are a match to TRBD1. The junction had 3 bases not matched to a gene; V was cut back by 0 bases and J by 4 bases. Germline values: CDR1 SGDLS, CDR2 YYNGEE. The CDR3 loop spans 14 amino acids. The CDR3 DNA is TGTGCCAGCAGCGTAGTGTCAGGGGGCACTGAAGCTTTCTTT. Protein sequence: CASSVVSGGTEAFF. Filled out from reference TRBV9 and TRBJ1-1, the complete variable domain reads DSGVTQTPKHLITATGQRVTLRCSPRSGDLSVYWYQQSLDQGLQFLIQYYNGEERAKGNILERFSAQQFPDLHSELNLSSLELGDSALYFCASSVVSGGTEAFFGQGTRLTVV.

The rearrangement uses TRBV14 and TRBJ2-2, with TRBD2 matching over 9 bases. This CDR3 has 21 amino acids. After removal of 1 base from V and 3 bases from J, the junction contained 18 bases not matched to a gene. The germline V gene has CDR1 SGHDN and CDR2 FVKESK. In DNA, the CDR3 is TGTGCCAGCAGCCAAGGCCCCACGGCGGGGGGGCCTTTATACGACACCGGGGAGCTGTTTTTT. Translating it yields CASSQGPTAGGPLYDTGELFF.

The chain uses TRBV6-9 and TRBJ2-7; TRBD2 agrees at 8 bases. This CDR3 region has 15 residues. V was clipped by 3 bases and J by 1 base; unmatched bases: 5. The germline CDR1 and CDR2 sequences are MNHGY and SVAAGI. In DNA, the CDR3 is TGTGCCAGCAGTTACTCGGGACTAGGTTCCTACGAGCAGTACTTC. Translating gives CASSYSGLGSYEQYF.

The V and J genes are TRBV4-2 and TRBJ2-2; the D is unclear. Trimming shortened V by 4 bases and J by 0 bases, and 12 bases separated the two germline ends. Germline V gene sequence: CDR1 LGHNA, CDR2 YNFKEQ. The CDR3 sequence is 16 residues long. CDR3 region: CASSLGLATNTGELFF. CDR3 in DNA: TGTGCCAGCAGCCTTGGGTTGGCGACGAACACCGGGGAGCTGTTTTTT.

The V gene is TRBV4-1, the J gene TRBJ2-7, with 10 positions matching TRBD1. V dropped 0 bases and J dropped 4; count of bases not matched to a gene: 9. The CDR3 extends over 17 amino acids. CDR1 is MGHRA and CDR2 is YSYEKL in the germline V gene. The CDR3 coding sequence is TGCGCCAGCAGCCAAGATGGTCCCCGGGACAGGGGTTACGAGCAGTACTTC. This codes for CASSQDGPRDRGYEQYF.

This sequence joins TRBV4-2 and TRBJ2-1, with 8 bases fitting TRBD1. Per germline, CDR1 LGHNA and CDR2 YNFKEQ. The CDR3 totals 15 residues. V was pared by 1 base and J by 8 bases, with 7 bases of the junction left unmatched. The CDR3 nucleotides read TGTGCCAGCAGCCAAGGTTCAGGGGGCGTGGATGAGCAGTTCTTC. The encoded protein is CASSQGSGGVDEQFF.

The chain carries TRBV7-6 and TRBJ1-2; TRBD1 matches 7 bases. The CDR3 length is 13 residues. Germline values: CDR1 SGHVS, CDR2 FNYEAQ. V lost 3 bases to trimming and J lost 6 bases; unmatched junction nucleotides: 4. CDR3 loop: CASSFTGENGYTF. The DNA of the CDR3 is TGTGCCAGCAGCTTTACAGGGGAGAATGGCTACACCTTC. The full variable domain, its missing parts supplied by reference TRBV7-6 and TRBJ1-2, is GAGVSQSPRYKVTKRGQDVALRCDPISGHVSLYWYRQALGQGPEFLTYFNYEAQQDKSGLPNDRFSAERPEGSISTLTIQRTEQRDSAMYRCASSFTGENGYTFGSGTRLTVV.

V usage is TRBV7-3 and J usage is TRBJ2-7; 13 nucleotides align to TRBD2. Germline CDR1 SGHTA, CDR2 FQGTGA. The CDR3 has 15 amino acids. V gave up 4 bases and J gave up 4 bases; unmatched junction bases: 4. CDR3: CASSSGLAGEYEQYF. CDR3 coding DNA: TGTGCCAGCAGCTCAGGACTAGCGGGGGAGTACGAGCAGTACTTC.